The 10 T cell receptor beta chains in this list originate from one sample, sequenced in a study of blood T cell repertoires in COVID-19. Using immunoSEQ multiplex PCR, the repertoire was profiled, and TCRdb retains in-frame clones only, with some absent. The sample shows around 110,000 clones, 84% of them seen only once. The sequenced sample consisted of PBMCs or T cells enriched from blood (not recorded which). Source of these receptors: a woman aged 30 to 39 who had recovered from COVID-19.

The V gene is TRBV9, the J gene TRBJ1-2; 8 bases match TRBD1. J was trimmed by 6 bases and V by 4 bases; bases with no gene match: 14. The CDR3 extends over 16 amino acids. The germline V gene has CDR1 SGDLS and CDR2 YYNGEE. The CDR3 nucleotides read TGTGCCAGCAGCCCCCGGACAGGGTCATTGTTGGATGGCTACACCTTC. Amino acid sequence: CASSPRTGSLLDGYTF.

This clone has only a few counts. The chain links TRBV4-3 to TRBJ1-1; D is unresolved. The germline V and J ends were trimmed by 0 bases and 0 bases, with 11 bases remaining between them. CDR1 and CDR2 from the germline V gene are LGHNA and YSLEER. The CDR3 runs 16 residues. Written as DNA, the CDR3 is TGCGCCAGCAGCCAAGATAGAGGGATCCTGAACACTGAAGCTTTCTTT. This gives the protein CASSQDRGILNTEAFF.

The CDR3 nucleotides are TGTGCCAGCAGCTTAAGCCCGACTAGTTCCAATGAGCAGTTCTTC. Its protein is CASSLSPTSSNEQFF. The chain is built from TRBV11-1 and TRBJ2-1, with a weak D call TRBD2 (6 bases). The germline V and J ends were trimmed by 2 bases and 6 bases, with 14 bases remaining between them. Germline V gene data show CDR1 as SGHAT and CDR2 as FQDESV (reference sequence). This CDR3 is built from 15 residues.

The rearrangement joins TRBV27 to TRBJ1-2; 7 bases line up with TRBD1. Germline V lookup: CDR1 MNHEY, CDR2 SMNVEV (reference sequence). There are 14 residues in the CDR3. V gave up 5 bases and J gave up 4 bases; unmatched junction bases: 7. The CDR3 here is CASSGDRVGYGYTF. CDR3 DNA: TGTGCCAGCAGTGGCGACAGGGTGGGCTATGGCTACACCTTC.

This sequence joins TRBV18 and TRBJ2-4; 8 bases line up with TRBD1. Losses at the gene ends were 3 bases for V and 7 bases for J; bases not matched to a gene: 5. Germline V lookup: CDR1 KGHSH, CDR2 LQKENI. This CDR3 is built from 14 residues. CDR3 sequence: CASSPTTGENIQYF. Written as DNA, the CDR3 is TGTGCCAGCTCACCGACGACAGGGGAGAACATTCAGTACTTC.

This sequence joins TRBV27 and TRBJ1-1; D unclear. This CDR3 is 14 amino acids long. V gave up 4 bases and J gave up 2 bases, with 11 bases separating them. Germline V gene sequence: CDR1 MNHEY, CDR2 SMNVEV (reference sequence). CDR3 sequence reads: CASSYGLSNTEAFF. In nucleotides, the CDR3 is TGTGCCAGCAGTTACGGACTTAGCAACACTGAAGCTTTCTTT.

The chain joins TRBV7-2 to TRBJ2-7; possibly TRBD1 for D (6 bases). V lost 2 bases and J lost 3, with 11 bases in between. The CDR3 has 14 amino acids. CDR1 is SGHTA, CDR2 FQGNSA, per germline. CDR3 protein: CASSLQGIYYEQYF. DNA of the CDR3: TGTGCCAGCAGCTTACAGGGGATCTACTACGAGCAGTACTTC. Combining the CDR3 with reference TRBV7-2 and TRBJ2-7 gives the whole variable domain GAGVSQSPSNKVTEKGKDVELRCDPISGHTALYWYRQSLGQGLEFLIYFQGNSAPDKSGLPSDRFSAERTGGSVSTLTIQRTQQEDSAVYLCASSLQGIYYEQYFGPGTRLTVT.

The J gene is TRBJ2-3, the V gene TRBV29-1, with 8 bases lining up with TRBD2. Germline values: CDR1 SQVTM, CDR2 ANQGSEA. This CDR3 has 16 amino acids. Trimming at V came to 0 bases and at J to 0 bases, leaving 5 bases not matched to a gene. CDR3: CSVEDPLAGSTDTQYF. Written as DNA, the CDR3 is TGCAGCGTTGAAGATCCCTTAGCGGGGAGCACAGATACGCAGTATTTT.

This clone was seen more than once but under ten times. The genes are TRBV28 and TRBJ1-3, with D perhaps matching TRBD1 (5 bases). Trimming shortened V by 10 bases and J by 0 bases, and 10 bases separated the two germline ends. Germline lookup yields CDR1 MDHEN and CDR2 SYDVKM. CDR3 size: 13 residues. CDR3 nucleotide sequence: TGTGCCACCGGGGGGTACTCTGGAAACACCATATATTTT. Translation gives CATGGYSGNTIYF.

The rearrangement uses TRBV12-5 and TRBJ2-3, with 12 bases identical to TRBD2. Germline V lookup: CDR1 LGHNT, CDR2 FRNRAP. The ends lost 3 bases at V and 0 bases at J; junction bases unmatched: 13. This CDR3 has 20 residues. CDR3 bases: TGTGCTAGTGGTTTCCAACTACTAGCGGGAGGTAGACTTAGCACAGATACGCAGTATTTT. It encodes CASGFQLLAGGRLSTDTQYF.